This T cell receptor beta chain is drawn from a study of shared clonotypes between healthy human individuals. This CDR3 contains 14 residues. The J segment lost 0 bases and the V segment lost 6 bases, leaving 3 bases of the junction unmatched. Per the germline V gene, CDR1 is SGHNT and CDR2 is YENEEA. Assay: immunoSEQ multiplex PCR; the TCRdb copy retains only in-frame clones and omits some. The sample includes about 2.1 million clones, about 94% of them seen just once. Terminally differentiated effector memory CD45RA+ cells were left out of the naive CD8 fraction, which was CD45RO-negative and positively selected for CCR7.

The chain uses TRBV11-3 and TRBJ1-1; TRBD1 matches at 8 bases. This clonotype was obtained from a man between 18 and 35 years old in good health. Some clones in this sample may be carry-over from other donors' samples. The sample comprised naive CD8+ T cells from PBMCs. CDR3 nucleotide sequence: TGTGCCAGCAGTGACAGGGGAATGAACACTGAAGCTTTCTTT. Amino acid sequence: CASSDRGMNTEAFF.